One sample yielded the 24 T cell receptor beta chains listed below, sequenced in a study of shared clonotypes between healthy human individuals. Clones were sequenced by immunoSEQ multiplex PCR, and TCRdb holds only the in-frame ones, with some missing. Of approximately 640,000 clones listed, around 72% were seen once; the top ten hold 1.8%. What was sequenced was memory CD4+ T cells sorted from blood. Subset: CD45RA-negative fraction. Source of these receptors: a woman aged 25 to 45 in good health.

The sample holds a few counts of this clone. The V gene is TRBV9, the J gene TRBJ2-1; TRBD2 aligns across 9 bases. The V gene end was trimmed by 0 bases and the J gene end by 4 bases; junction bases not matched to a gene: 11. CDR3 length: 18 amino acids. In germline, CDR1 is SGDLS, CDR2 YYNGEE. The chain's CDR3 is CASSVVGRLAERYNEQFF. The CDR3 DNA is TGTGCCAGCAGCGTAGTAGGGCGACTAGCGGAACGATACAATGAGCAGTTCTTC.

The table lists this clone with many counts. This sequence joins TRBV7-8 and TRBJ2-7, with 9 bases lining up with TRBD1. The CDR3 runs 14 residues. V lost 5 bases to trimming and J lost 4 bases; unmatched junction nucleotides: 6. The germline V gene encodes CDR1 SGHVS and CDR2 FQNEAQ. In DNA form, the CDR3 reads TGTGCCAGCAGCCTACAGGGGGCTTCGTACGAGCAGTACTTC. Residues: CASSLQGASYEQYF.

The chain is built from TRBV6-5 and TRBJ1-2; 7 nucleotides agree with TRBD1. Trimming removed 10 bases from V and 8 bases from J; junction bases left unmatched: 7. From germline, CDR1 is MNHEY and CDR2 SVGAGI. This CDR3 has 11 residues. The CDR3 reads CATRDSLGYTF. CDR3 DNA sequence: TGTGCCACCCGGGACAGCCTGGGCTACACCTTC.

To note about this clone: This is likely an artifact of a read error, given a far larger clone one base away. The gene calls are TRBV5-1 and TRBJ1-1, with D possibly being TRBD1 (5 bases). The length of the CDR3 is 15 residues. Looked up from germline, CDR1 is SGHRS and CDR2 is YFSETQ. Deletions cut 0 bases from V and 1 base from J, with 10 bases between. The CDR3 here is CASSLDGARNTEAFF. The CDR3 region has the DNA TGCGCCAGCAGCTTGGACGGGGCGCGGAACACTGAAGCTTTCTTT.

J is TRBJ2-7 and V is TRBV29-1; 11 bases are a match to TRBD1. The CDR3 totals 14 residues. Trimming at V came to 7 bases and at J to 5 bases, leaving 10 bases not matched to a gene. Germline values: CDR1 SQVTM, CDR2 ANQGSEA. The DNA of the CDR3 is TGCAGCGCCCAGACCGGGACAGGGGGTCACGAGCAGTACTTC. It specifies CSAQTGTGGHEQYF.

This chain joins TRBV27 and TRBJ2-7, with D possibly TRBD2 on 5 matching bases. This CDR3 contains 13 residues. Germline V gene data show CDR1 as MNHEY and CDR2 as SMNVEV (reference sequence). V shed 6 bases and J shed 3 bases, with 12 bases lying between them. DNA for the CDR3: TGTGCCAGCAGGGCAGGACTGTACTACGAGCAGTACTTC. Encoded protein: CASRAGLYYEQYF.

The chain employs TRBV14 and TRBJ1-3; TRBD1 is a possible D gene (5 bases). Germline V gene lookup returns CDR1 SGHDN and CDR2 FVKESK. The CDR3 contains 17 residues. Trimming removed 7 bases from V and 0 bases from J, with 19 bases in between. CDR3 nucleotide sequence: TGTGCCAGCACACCTACGGGACCGGTGAGCTCTGGAAACACCATATATTTT. Translation gives CASTPTGPVSSGNTIYF.

V is TRBV19 and J is TRBJ1-3, with D perhaps TRBD1 (6 bases). The germline V gene encodes CDR1 LNHDA and CDR2 SQIVND (reference sequence). The CDR3 covers 17 residues. V gave up 2 bases and J gave up 0 bases, with 14 bases separating them. This chain's CDR3 is CASSISSRTVSGNTIYF. CDR3 bases: TGTGCCAGTAGTATATCCTCACGGACAGTCTCTGGAAACACCATATATTTT.

The sample holds one count of this clone. The rearrangement uses TRBV5-1 and TRBJ1-3, with 7 bases aligning to TRBD1. This CDR3 is 16 amino acids long. Germline CDR1 reads SGHRS; CDR2 reads YFSETQ. V was pared by 3 bases and J by 0 bases, with 6 bases of the junction left unmatched. The CDR3 sequence: CASSSGDSYSGNTIYF. The DNA of the CDR3 is TGCGCCAGCAGCTCCGGGGACAGCTACTCTGGAAACACCATATATTTT.

This clone was recorded at least ten times. This sequence joins TRBV25-1 and TRBJ2-1; 8 bases are shared with TRBD2. This CDR3 is built from 17 residues. Per germline, CDR1 MGHDK and CDR2 SYGVNS. V trimming: 1 base; J trimming: 14 bases; junction bases outside the gene matches: 19. The CDR3 spells CASSESPSSGASLGKFF. The DNA of the CDR3 is TGTGCCAGCAGTGAATCCCCCAGTAGCGGGGCCTCTTTGGGGAAGTTCTTC.

This chain connects TRBV18 to TRBJ2-5, with TRBD1 identical over 12 bases. The ends lost 3 bases at V and 7 bases at J; junction bases unmatched: 9. The CDR3 sequence is 16 residues long. In germline, CDR1 is KGHSH, CDR2 LQKENI. CDR3 nucleotides: TGTGCCAGCTCACCGGGACAGGGGGCATCCCGTGGGACCCAGTACTTC. It translates to CASSPGQGASRGTQYF.

The chain recombines TRBV7-3 with TRBJ2-1; no clear D gene. V was shortened by 2 bases and J by 0 bases, with 11 bases between the two germline ends. The CDR3 is 16 residues long. CDR1 and CDR2 (germline): SGHTA, FQGTGA. This CDR3 reads CASSLSAVSSYNEQFF. CDR3 DNA sequence: TGTGCCAGCAGCTTATCGGCAGTAAGCTCCTACAATGAGCAGTTCTTC. Full variable domain (outside the CDR3, taken from reference TRBV7-3 and TRBJ2-1): GAGVSQTPSNKVTEKGKYVELRCDPISGHTALYWYRQSLGQGPEFLIYFQGTGAADDSGLPNDRFFAVRPEGSVSTLKIQRTERGDSAVYLCASSLSAVSSYNEQFFGPGTRLTVL.

The rearrangement joins TRBV27 to TRBJ1-1, with D possibly TRBD1 on 5 matching bases. The CDR3 has 13 amino acids. Germline V gene data show CDR1 as MNHEY and CDR2 as SMNVEV (reference sequence). Trimming cost V 4 bases and J 4 bases, with 10 bases left between them. The CDR3 bases are TGTGCCAGCAGTTCGGGACTGACCACTGAAGCTTTCTTT. Amino acids: CASSSGLTTEAFF.

The chain is built from TRBV5-1 and TRBJ1-2; no reliable D call. CDR3 length equals 12 residues. Per germline, CDR1 SGHRS and CDR2 YFSETQ. V was cut by 4 bases and J by 2 bases, with 6 bases left in between. CDR3 sequence reads: CASSLDNYGYTF. CDR3 DNA sequence: TGCGCCAGCAGCCTGGACAACTATGGCTACACCTTC.

This clone was observed a few times. The chain joins TRBV19 to TRBJ1-4; maybe TRBD1 (6 bases). CDR3 length: 12 amino acids. Deletions cut 3 bases from V and 13 bases from J, with 12 bases between. Germline loops: CDR1 LNHDA, CDR2 SQIVND (reference sequence). The CDR3 is CASSIRDIGLFF. DNA for the CDR3: TGTGCCAGTAGTATCCGGGACATCGGACTGTTTTTT.

This clone was picked up many times. This specimen includes other DNA sequences encoding the same CDR3. The V call is TRBV28, the J call TRBJ1-2; TRBD1 agrees at 10 bases. V gave up 6 bases and J gave up 5 bases; unmatched junction bases: 3. Germline assignment: CDR1 MDHEN and CDR2 SYDVKM. This CDR3 has 13 amino acids. CDR3 DNA sequence: TGTGCCAGCAGGCCGGGACAGGGGTATGGCTACACCTTC. Amino acid sequence: CASRPGQGYGYTF.

The genes are TRBV7-8 and TRBJ1-3; D gene uncertain. The CDR3 is 14 residues long. Germline CDR1 SGHVS, CDR2 FQNEAQ. Trimming cost V 5 bases and J 2 bases, with 10 bases left between them. The DNA of the CDR3 is TGTGCCAGCAGCCGACCTTCCACTGGAAACACCATATATTTT. It codes for CASSRPSTGNTIYF.

The rearrangement joins TRBV28 to TRBJ2-7; no clear D gene. The germline CDR1 and CDR2 sequences are MDHEN and SYDVKM. The V end was cut by 5 bases, the J end by 4 bases, with 9 bases between. The CDR3 length is 12 residues. The CDR3 region is CASSPLDYEQYF. CDR3 coding DNA: TGTGCCAGCAGTCCACTCGATTACGAGCAGTACTTC.

The CDR3 DNA sequence: TGTGCCAGCAGCTTAGCGTTGGGACATGAGCAGTTCTTC. Translation gives CASSLALGHEQFF. The rearrangement joins TRBV7-9 to TRBJ2-1, with D tentatively TRBD1 or TRBD2 (5 bases each). Germline lookup yields CDR1 SEHNR and CDR2 FQNEAQ (reference sequence). CDR3 length: 13 amino acids. Trimming took 0 bases from V and 8 from J, leaving 8 bases between them.

J is TRBJ2-3 and V is TRBV7-8; 7 bases align to TRBD2. The CDR3 covers 15 residues. V trimming: 1 base; J trimming: 1 base; junction bases outside the gene matches: 2. Germline-derived CDR1 and CDR2 are SGHVS and FQNEAQ. This CDR3 is CASSLEGGGTDTQYF. CDR3 DNA: TGTGCCAGCAGCTTAGAGGGAGGGGGCACAGATACGCAGTATTTT.

There are a few counts of this clone. V usage is TRBV5-1 and J usage is TRBJ2-7, with 7 bases identical to TRBD1. Germline assignment: CDR1 SGHRS and CDR2 YFSETQ. J gave up 5 bases and V 4 bases, and 9 bases lay outside the gene matches. The CDR3 extends over 14 amino acids. CDR3 residues: CASSGATGLDEQYF. The CDR3 DNA follows: TGCGCCAGCAGCGGGGCGACAGGGCTCGACGAGCAGTACTTC.

V usage is TRBV5-6 and J usage is TRBJ2-7; 10 bases are a match to TRBD2. Losses at the gene ends were 2 bases for V and 0 bases for J; bases not matched to a gene: 5. From germline, CDR1 is SGHDT and CDR2 YYEEEE. The CDR3 extends over 16 amino acids. DNA for the CDR3: TGTGCCAGCAGCTTTGATCCTAGCGGGAGCTCCTACGAGCAGTACTTC. Translation gives CASSFDPSGSSYEQYF.

The chain joins TRBV19 to TRBJ1-1; the D is unclear. Germline CDR1 and CDR2: LNHDA and SQIVND (reference sequence). This CDR3 has 13 residues. Between the trimmed V and J ends, which lost 3 bases and 1 base, there was a span of 6 bases. This chain's CDR3 is CASSIVQNTEAFF. The CDR3 nucleotides read TGTGCCAGTAGTATTGTTCAGAACACTGAAGCTTTCTTT.

The chain is built from TRBV6-5 and TRBJ1-2, with a possible D match to TRBD1 (6 bases). The CDR3 has 15 amino acids. The germline V and J ends were trimmed by 6 bases and 2 bases, with 16 bases remaining between them. Germline CDR1 and CDR2: MNHEY and SVGAGI. Here the CDR3 reads CASRRNPTGNYGYTF. The CDR3 DNA reads as TGTGCCAGCAGACGCAACCCGACAGGCAACTATGGCTACACCTTC.